This entry lists 15 T cell receptor beta chains sequenced from one sample in a study of T cells after yellow fever vaccination. TCRdb reprocessed the 5' RACE reads via MiXCR and lists one record per CDR3 protein. The data contain fewer than 450,000 distinct CDR3 sequences, 9.5% to 13% of them singletons. Here the sequenced sample was PBMCs, taken on the day of the first yellow fever vaccination. The origin of the receptors is a man between 18 and 35 years old who received the YFV17D yellow fever vaccine.

The chain has TRBV27 and TRBJ2-1; the D is unclear. Trimming left V 1 base short and J 8 bases short, with 12 bases between. CDR3 size: 14 residues. Germline assignment: CDR1 MNHEY and CDR2 SMNVEV (reference sequence). The CDR3 nucleotides are TGTGCCAGCAGTTTATTTCAGTCAGGCGATGAGCAGTTCTTC. Protein: CASSLFQSGDEQFF.

V is TRBV18 and J is TRBJ2-7; the D gene is possibly TRBD2 (5 bases). The V and J ends lost 3 bases and 7 bases respectively, with 13 bases between them. There are 13 residues in the CDR3. The germline V gene encodes CDR1 KGHSH and CDR2 LQKENI. The CDR3 is CASSPTNPGEQYV. DNA for the CDR3: TGTGCCAGCTCACCGACAAACCCGGGGGAGCAGTACGTC.

This clonotype occurred a few times. This chain connects TRBV6-1 to TRBJ1-4; D gene ambiguous. V was pared by 6 bases and J by 8 bases, with 13 bases between. Germline V gene sequence: CDR1 MNHNS, CDR2 SASEGT. This CDR3 comprises 13 residues. The CDR3 nucleotides are TGTGCCAGCAGGATGAGGGCTTGGGAAAAACTGTTTTTT. Translating gives CASRMRAWEKLFF.

In its sample, this clonotype was seen a few times. The chain joins TRBV5-1 to TRBJ2-5; D is uncertain. The V and J ends lost 0 bases and 6 bases respectively, with 6 bases between them. Germline-derived CDR1 and CDR2 are SGHRS and YFSETQ. This CDR3 spans 12 amino acids. The CDR3 spells CASSLEDQTQYF. CDR3 sequence (DNA): TGCGCCAGCAGCTTGGAGGACCAGACCCAGTACTTC.

The J gene is TRBJ2-4, the V gene TRBV28, with 7 positions matching TRBD2. The CDR3 is 17 amino acids. V dropped 0 bases and J dropped 1; count of bases not matched to a gene: 6. Looked up from germline, CDR1 is MDHEN and CDR2 is SYDVKM. The chain's CDR3 is CASSLWRGGWAKNIQYF. DNA for the CDR3: TGTGCCAGCAGTTTATGGAGGGGAGGGTGGGCCAAAAACATTCAGTACTTC.

In this sample, this clonotype turned up a few times. V is TRBV11-2 and J is TRBJ1-1, with D unclear. The CDR3 has 18 residues. Looked up from germline, CDR1 is SGHAT and CDR2 is FQNNGV. V was trimmed by 1 base and J by 0 bases, leaving 18 bases between them. The CDR3: CASSLGLFDWIMNTEAFF. The CDR3 region has the DNA TGTGCCAGCAGCTTAGGACTCTTCGACTGGATTATGAACACTGAAGCTTTCTTT. The variable domain in full, completed from reference TRBV11-2 and TRBJ1-1, reads EAGVAQSPRYKIIEKRQSVAFWCNPISGHATLYWYQQILGQGPKLLIQFQNNGVVDDSQLPKDRFSAERLKGVDSTLKIQPAKLEDSAVYLCASSLGLFDWIMNTEAFFGQGTRLTVV.

This clonotype was counted between two and nine times. V and J are TRBV27 and TRBJ2-1; D is possibly TRBD1 or TRBD2 (5 bases each). The V gene's germline CDR1 is MNHEY and CDR2 SMNVEV (reference sequence). This CDR3 comprises 14 residues. V lost 8 bases and J lost 3, with 14 bases in between. In nucleotides, the CDR3 is TGTGCCAGCGGAATCGGGACGTACTACAATGAGCAGTTCTTC. Translated: CASGIGTYYNEQFF.

This clonotype was found once. This chain links TRBV12-3 or TRBV12-4 with TRBJ2-3, with 12 bases matching TRBD2. V lost 11 bases and J lost 1; bases outside the gene matches: 16. The CDR3 totals 18 residues. The CDR3 DNA reads as TGTGCCTTCAGTCGGTCTAGCGGGGGGGCCAGGGGCACAGATACGCAGTATTTT. Amino acid sequence: CAFSRSSGGARGTDTQYF.

There are many counts of this clonotype. This chain uses TRBV27 with TRBJ1-4; D may be TRBD1 (6 bases). The CDR3 length is 15 residues. CDR1 is MNHEY, CDR2 SMNVEV, per germline (reference sequence). Trimming removed 6 bases at V and 2 bases at J, with 13 bases between. CDR3 in amino acids: CASSPRGGTNEKLFF. As DNA, the CDR3 is TGTGCCAGCAGCCCCCGGGGGGGCACTAATGAAAAACTGTTTTTT.

This chain joins TRBV10-2 and TRBJ2-3; D is uncertain. The germline V gene encodes CDR1 WSHSY and CDR2 SAAADI. The CDR3 length is 10 residues. Trimming shortened V by 6 bases and J by 9 bases, and 7 bases separated the two germline ends. CDR3 in DNA: TGCGCCAGCAGGTACGGGACGCAGTATTTT. It translates to CASRYGTQYF.

This clonotype occurred a few times. The chain links TRBV5-1 to TRBJ1-1, with TRBD1 matching over 7 bases. There are 15 residues in the CDR3. Germline V gene lookup returns CDR1 SGHRS and CDR2 YFSETQ. The V and J ends lost 5 bases and 3 bases, in that order; junction bases with no gene match: 10. The CDR3 nucleotides are TGCGCCAGCAGGCCCAACAGGGGAGCGGACACTGAAGCTTTCTTT. Its translation: CASRPNRGADTEAFF.

CDR3 residues: CATVYRGFAEAFF. CDR3 DNA sequence: TGTGCCACCGTATACAGGGGCTTCGCTGAAGCTTTCTTT. The rearrangement links TRBV6-1 to TRBJ1-1, with 7 bases that match TRBD1. The V and J ends lost 10 bases and 6 bases, in that order; junction bases with no gene match: 11. The CDR3 covers 13 residues. Germline-derived CDR1 and CDR2 are MNHNS and SASEGT.

This clonotype has a handful of counts. The chain joins TRBV29-1 to TRBJ2-1; 13 nucleotides line up with TRBD2. CDR3 size: 14 residues. Germline V gene data show CDR1 as SQVTM and CDR2 as ANQGSEA. The trim removed 1 base at V and 9 bases at J, leaving 3 bases unmatched. This CDR3 reads CSVEVLAGGIEQFF. CDR3 DNA: TGCAGCGTTGAAGTACTAGCGGGGGGGATTGAGCAGTTCTTC.

This chain joins TRBV6-1 and TRBJ1-3; no firm D call. The V and J ends lost 3 bases and 8 bases respectively, with 11 bases between them. The CDR3 covers 13 residues. CDR1 is MNHNS, CDR2 SASEGT, per germline. Here the CDR3 reads CASSDTGSDTIYF. The CDR3 coding sequence is TGTGCCAGCAGTGACACCGGTTCGGACACCATATATTTT.

Written as DNA, the CDR3 is TGTGCCAGCAGCTCATCCGGGACATCCAATCAGCCCCAGCATTTT. This codes for CASSSSGTSNQPQHF. The J gene is TRBJ1-5, the V gene TRBV7-2; D perhaps matches TRBD1 (6 bases). CDR1 is SGHTA and CDR2 is FQGNSA in the germline V gene. CDR3 length: 15 amino acids. V was shortened by 4 bases and J by 3 bases, with 13 bases between the two germline ends. Using reference TRBV7-2 and TRBJ1-5 for the parts outside the CDR3, the full variable domain is GAGVSQSPSNKVTEKGKDVELRCDPISGHTALYWYRQSLGQGLEFLIYFQGNSAPDKSGLPSDRFSAERTGGSVSTLTIQRTQQEDSAVYLCASSSSGTSNQPQHFGDGTRLSIL.